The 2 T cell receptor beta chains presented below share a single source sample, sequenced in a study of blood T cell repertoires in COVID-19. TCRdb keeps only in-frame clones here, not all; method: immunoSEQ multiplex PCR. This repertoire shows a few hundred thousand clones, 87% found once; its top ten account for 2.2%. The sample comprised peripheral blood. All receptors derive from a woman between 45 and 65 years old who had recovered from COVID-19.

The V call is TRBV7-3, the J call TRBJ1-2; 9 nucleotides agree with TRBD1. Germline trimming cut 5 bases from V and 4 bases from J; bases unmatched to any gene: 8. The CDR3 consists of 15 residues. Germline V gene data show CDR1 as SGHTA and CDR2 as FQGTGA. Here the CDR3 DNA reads TGTGCCAGCAGCCCCAGACAGGGGGGAGGCTATGGCTACACCTTC. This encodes CASSPRQGGGYGYTF.

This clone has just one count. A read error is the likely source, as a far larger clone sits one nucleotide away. CDR3 nucleotides: TGTGCCAGCAGCTGGACAGGGGGCGGCTACACCTTC. Its protein product is CASSWTGGGYTF. The chain joins TRBV2 to TRBJ1-2, with 11 bases matching TRBD1. Per the germline V gene, CDR1 is SNHLY and CDR2 is FYNNEI. The CDR3 sequence is 12 residues long. Trimming took 6 bases from V and 8 from J; bases not matched to a gene: 2. Supplemented by reference TRBV2 and TRBJ1-2, the full variable domain reads EPEVTQTPSHQVTQMGQEVILRCVPISNHLYFYWYRQILGQKVEFLVSFYNNEISEKSEIFDDQFSVERPDGSNFTLKIRSTKLEDSAMYFCASSWTGGGYTFGSGTRLTVV.